This TCR beta chain was profiled in a study of CD8 T cells in Susac syndrome. CDR1 is SGHTA and CDR2 is FQGTGA in the germline V gene. The CDR3 runs to 18 residues. Trimming removed 1 base from V and 0 bases from J; junction bases left unmatched: 7. This clonotype was observed a single time. After extraction with the RNeasy kit, roughly 0.45 to 1 ug of the RNA was reverse transcribed using random hexamers. TCRdb passed the immunoSEQ multiplex PCR reads through MiXCR, listing each CDR3 protein once. The sample holds about 300,000 distinct CDR3 sequences, 75% to 90% seen once. Sequencing of TCR beta, carried out with a high-throughput approach, was applied to CD8+ and CD4+ T cells from the blood.

The chain combines TRBV7-3 with TRBJ2-3; TRBD2 matches at 10 bases. The origin of this receptor is a human donor with multiple sclerosis. The source material was CD8+ T cells from PBMCs. CDR3: CASSLRLAGVSSTDTQYF. The CDR3 DNA reads TGTGCCAGCAGCTTAAGGCTAGCGGGAGTTTCTAGCACAGATACGCAGTATTTT.